What follows are 32 T cell receptor beta chains derived from one specimen sequenced in a study of a mutant IDH1 vaccine in newly diagnosed glioma. Time point specified: week 5, during vaccination. Every single dose of the vaccine, 300 ug of mutant IDH1 20-mer peptide, came with topical imiquimod. Method: immunoSEQ multiplex PCR; TCRdb's copy keeps in-frame clones and lacks some. Of 60,000 or so clones listed, roughly four fifths were seen once; the top ten hold 6.5% to 9%. Their antigens remain unidentified. The input for sequencing was PBMCs, taken from a glioma patient whose treatment included an IDH1 peptide vaccine. The receptors here all came from a woman in her forties or fifties with glioma.

The chain uses TRBV9 and TRBJ1-3; possible D gene TRBD1, 5 bases. The V end was cut by 0 bases, the J end by 2 bases, with 9 bases between. CDR1 and CDR2 from the germline V gene are SGDLS and YYNGEE. The CDR3 sequence is 15 residues long. CDR3 sequence reads: CASSVGQGPGNTIYF. The CDR3 DNA is TGTGCCAGCAGCGTAGGGCAGGGCCCTGGAAACACCATATATTTT.

The chain recombines TRBV27 with TRBJ2-3; 7 positions agree with TRBD2. CDR3 length equals 13 residues. Losses at the gene ends were 8 bases for V and 5 bases for J; bases not matched to a gene: 7. From germline, CDR1 is MNHEY and CDR2 SMNVEV (reference sequence). The CDR3: CASGREGGDTQYF. The CDR3 nucleotides are TGTGCCAGCGGCAGGGAGGGAGGAGATACGCAGTATTTT.

CDR3 protein: CASSLARDSTYEQYF. The CDR3 DNA sequence: TGTGCCAGCAGCTTGGCGAGGGATTCGACCTACGAGCAGTACTTC. V and J are TRBV5-4 and TRBJ2-7; a weak D match, TRBD2 (5 bases). V was pared by 0 bases and J by 2 bases, with 12 bases between. The CDR3 sequence is 15 residues long. Germline-derived CDR1 and CDR2 are SGHNT and YYREEE (reference sequence).

The chain joins TRBV5-4 to TRBJ2-2; D uncertain. Trimming removed 2 bases at V and 7 bases at J, with 9 bases between. The CDR3 has 13 amino acids. In germline, CDR1 is SGHNT, CDR2 YYREEE (reference sequence). CDR3 amino acids: CASSLTSSGELFF. The CDR3 DNA is TGTGCCAGCAGCTTAACATCCAGCGGGGAGCTGTTTTTT.

The chain employs TRBV7-2 and TRBJ2-1, with D unclear. V lost 0 bases and J 0 bases, leaving 9 bases between the germline ends. The CDR3 length is 16 residues. From germline, CDR1 is SGHTA and CDR2 FQGNSA. The CDR3 loop reads CASSLAALRSYNEQFF. CDR3 bases: TGTGCCAGCAGCTTAGCGGCCTTGCGCTCCTACAATGAGCAGTTCTTC.

This rearrangement joins TRBV6-5 to TRBJ2-1; the D is unclear. V lost 0 bases, J lost 0 bases, and 9 bases lay in between. There are 16 residues in the CDR3. Germline CDR1 reads MNHEY; CDR2 reads SVGAGI. The CDR3 is CASSYSGLSSYNEQFF. The CDR3 nucleotides are TGTGCCAGCAGTTACTCGGGGTTAAGCTCCTACAATGAGCAGTTCTTC.

The rearrangement links TRBV6-1 to TRBJ1-5, with D perhaps matching TRBD1 (6 bases). The CDR3 totals 15 residues. The germline V gene has CDR1 MNHNS and CDR2 SASEGT. Deletions cut 4 bases from V and 3 bases from J, with 13 bases between. CDR3 in amino acids: CASSGVTGANQPQHF. The CDR3 DNA reads as TGTGCCAGCAGTGGTGTCACGGGGGCCAATCAGCCCCAGCATTTT.

This clone appeared a few times. The chain links TRBV6-1 to TRBJ2-5; TRBD1 agrees at 9 bases. With V trimmed by 4 bases and J by 2 bases, 8 bases remained unmatched. The CDR3 consists of 16 residues. CDR1 is MNHNS and CDR2 is SASEGT in the germline V gene. CDR3 in DNA: TGTGCCAGCAGTGCGATTGCCGGGACAGGGCAAGAGACCCAGTACTTC. Protein: CASSAIAGTGQETQYF.

The chain carries TRBV7-3 and TRBJ1-2; no clear D gene. Per the germline V gene, CDR1 is SGHTA and CDR2 is FQGTGA. V was shortened by 1 base and J by 8 bases, with 11 bases between the two germline ends. The CDR3 totals 13 residues. The CDR3 sequence: CASSLSRAEGYTF. The CDR3, as DNA: TGTGCCAGCAGCTTAAGCCGGGCAGAGGGCTACACCTTC.

This rearrangement joins TRBV7-2 to TRBJ2-5, with 14 bases matching TRBD2. The germline V gene has CDR1 SGHTA and CDR2 FQGNSA. The V segment lost 6 bases and the J segment 1 base; nucleotides outside the gene matches: 4. The CDR3 is made up of 16 amino acids. The CDR3 DNA reads TGTGCCAGCAGTCGCGGACTAGCGGGGGGCCAAGAGACCCAGTACTTC. Its protein product is CASSRGLAGGQETQYF.

This clone was observed a few times. J is TRBJ1-1 and V is TRBV14, with 7 bases identical to TRBD1. The germline CDR1 and CDR2 sequences are SGHDN and FVKESK. The ends lost 0 bases at V and 10 bases at J; junction bases unmatched: 8. This CDR3 contains 14 residues. CDR3 DNA sequence: TGTGCCAGCAGCCAAGAGGTGCCACAGGGGACAGCTTTCTTT. Protein sequence: CASSQEVPQGTAFF. Combining the CDR3 with reference TRBV14 and TRBJ1-1 gives the whole variable domain EAGVTQFPSHSVIEKGQTVTLRCDPISGHDNLYWYRRVMGKEIKFLLHFVKESKQDESGMPNNRFLAERTGGTYSTLKVQPAELEDSGVYFCASSQEVPQGTAFFGQGTRLTVV.

Here the CDR3 reads CSVELDPGTDTQYF. CDR3 DNA: TGCAGCGTTGAACTGGACCCAGGCACAGATACGCAGTATTTT. This chain links TRBV29-1 with TRBJ2-3; unclear D gene. The CDR3 has 14 residues. Looked up from germline, CDR1 is SQVTM and CDR2 is ANQGSEA. Trimming cost V 2 bases and J 1 base, with 10 bases left between them.

The chain couples TRBV6-5 to TRBJ2-7, with D perhaps assigned TRBD1 or TRBD2 (5 bases each). This CDR3 has 12 amino acids. Germline values: CDR1 MNHEY, CDR2 SVGAGI. Trimming removed 4 bases at V and 6 bases at J, with 10 bases between. CDR3 DNA sequence: TGTGCCAGCAGTTCCCGGGACCTCGAGCAGTACTTC. It specifies CASSSRDLEQYF.

The chain carries TRBV6-5 and TRBJ2-7; a weak D match, TRBD1 (6 bases). The CDR3 contains 14 residues. V was clipped by 11 bases and J by 6 bases, with 23 bases between them. CDR1 is MNHEY, CDR2 SVGAGI, per germline. The CDR3 sequence: CAGNREIILGEQYF. CDR3 coding DNA: TGTGCCGGAAACAGGGAGATAATCTTAGGCGAGCAGTACTTC.

The V call is TRBV30, the J call TRBJ2-7; no clear D. The CDR3 contains 12 residues. V lost 2 bases and J 2 bases, leaving 7 bases between the germline ends. The germline V gene encodes CDR1 GTSNPN and CDR2 SVGIG (reference sequence). The CDR3 protein is CAWSTVTYEQYF. The CDR3 DNA is TGTGCCTGGAGTACCGTGACCTACGAGCAGTACTTC.

The J gene is TRBJ1-1, the V gene TRBV14; the D gene is possibly TRBD1 (5 bases). V lost 0 bases to trimming and J lost 1 base, with 9 bases between them. CDR1 is SGHDN, CDR2 FVKESK, per germline. The length of the CDR3 is 15 residues. CDR3 protein: CASSQEGAGNTEAFF. The CDR3 DNA is TGTGCCAGCAGCCAAGAAGGGGCAGGGAACACTGAAGCTTTCTTT.

V usage is TRBV2 and J usage is TRBJ1-5, with D unresolved. The germline gives CDR1 SNHLY, CDR2 FYNNEI. Trimming removed 5 bases at V and 7 bases at J, with 15 bases between. The CDR3 contains 14 residues. The DNA of the CDR3 is TGTGCCAGCAGTCGGGAGGGAAAGAAACAGCCCCAGCATTTT. Its translation: CASSREGKKQPQHF. The full variable domain, with the rest looked up from reference TRBV2 and TRBJ1-5, is EPEVTQTPSHQVTQMGQEVILRCVPISNHLYFYWYRQILGQKVEFLVSFYNNEISEKSEIFDDQFSVERPDGSNFTLKIRSTKLEDSAMYFCASSREGKKQPQHFGDGTRLSIL.

Concerning this clone itself: The identical CDR3 is also encoded by other nucleotide sequences in the sample. V and J are TRBV5-1 and TRBJ1-1, with D tentatively TRBD1 (6 bases). Germline CDR1 reads SGHRS; CDR2 reads YFSETQ. This CDR3 has 15 amino acids. V lost 4 bases, J lost 0 bases, and 13 bases lay in between. The CDR3 DNA follows: TGCGCCAGCAGCCTTTTGACAGGAGTGAACACTGAAGCTTTCTTT. As protein: CASSLLTGVNTEAFF.

This clone came up a few times. This chain links TRBV29-1 with TRBJ2-5; D is unclear. V gave up 3 bases and J gave up 1 base, with 3 bases separating them. This CDR3 has 11 amino acids. The germline V gene has CDR1 SQVTM and CDR2 ANQGSEA. In DNA form, the CDR3 reads TGCAGCGTTGAGAGCCAAGAGACCCAGTACTTC. It is translated as CSVESQETQYF.

Concerning this clone: One junction end disagrees with the germline gene, perhaps due to a read error. The CDR3: CASRGGKYERYF. The CDR3 nucleotides are TGTGCCAGTAGGGGGGGAAAGTACGAGCGGTACTTC. J is TRBJ2-7 and V is TRBV19; maybe TRBD2 (6 bases). There are 12 residues in the CDR3. Germline loops: CDR1 LNHDA, CDR2 SQIVND (reference sequence).

This chain links TRBV6-1 with TRBJ2-2; 7 bases match TRBD2. Germline CDR1 reads MNHNS; CDR2 reads SASEGT. The CDR3 is 15 residues long. The junction had 8 bases not matched to a gene; V was cut back by 6 bases and J by 4 bases. CDR3 residues: CASRTGDYPTGELFF. CDR3 coding DNA: TGTGCCAGCAGGACGGGGGACTACCCCACCGGGGAGCTGTTTTTT.

This clone has a handful of counts. J is TRBJ1-1 and V is TRBV5-1, with 9 nucleotides matching TRBD1. V lost 3 bases, J lost 7 bases, and 7 bases stayed unmatched. The CDR3 runs to 14 residues. The germline gives CDR1 SGHRS, CDR2 YFSETQ. This CDR3 reads CASSYRQGGLEAFF. For the CDR3, the DNA is TGCGCCAGCAGCTACAGACAGGGGGGTCTTGAAGCTTTCTTT.

This chain's CDR3 is CASSYSMLSLNYGYTF. CDR3 DNA: TGTGCCAGCAGTTACTCGATGCTCTCCCTCAACTATGGCTACACCTTC. The chain combines TRBV6-5 with TRBJ1-2; no clear D. Looked up from germline, CDR1 is MNHEY and CDR2 is SVGAGI. This CDR3 spans 16 amino acids. Trimming left V 0 bases short and J 2 bases short, with 13 bases between.

CDR3 sequence reads: CASSPAISSYEQYF. In DNA, the CDR3 is TGTGCCAGCAGCCCAGCCATCAGCTCCTACGAGCAGTACTTC. The J gene is TRBJ2-7, the V gene TRBV9; D is unresolved. The CDR3 is made up of 14 amino acids. Germline V gene data show CDR1 as SGDLS and CDR2 as YYNGEE. Between the trimmed V and J ends, which lost 4 bases and 0 bases, there was a span of 11 bases. The full variable domain, rest sourced from reference TRBV9 and TRBJ2-7, is DSGVTQTPKHLITATGQRVTLRCSPRSGDLSVYWYQQSLDQGLQFLIQYYNGEERAKGNILERFSAQQFPDLHSELNLSSLELGDSALYFCASSPAISSYEQYFGPGTRLTVT.

CDR3 sequence reads: CASSPTYLAGGQNEQFF. CDR3 nucleotides: TGTGCCAGCTCACCGACTTACCTAGCGGGGGGGCAGAATGAGCAGTTCTTC. The chain links TRBV18 to TRBJ2-1, with 12 bases identical to TRBD2. The CDR3 has 17 residues. Germline V gene lookup returns CDR1 KGHSH and CDR2 LQKENI. Germline trimming cut 3 bases from V and 7 bases from J; bases unmatched to any gene: 10.

The V gene is TRBV19, the J gene TRBJ2-2; 7 bases match TRBD1. The CDR3 spans 13 residues. Trimming cost V 4 bases and J 4 bases; bases outside gene matches: 0. CDR1 LNHDA and CDR2 SQIVND come from the germline V gene (reference sequence). The CDR3 protein is CASSTGGTGELFF. In DNA, the CDR3 is TGTGCCAGTAGTACAGGGGGCACCGGGGAGCTGTTTTTT.

The rearrangement joins TRBV5-6 to TRBJ1-5; D call uncertain. Trimming left V 4 bases short and J 4 bases short, with 6 bases between. The CDR3 is 12 residues long. The germline gives CDR1 SGHDT, CDR2 YYEEEE. CDR3 sequence: CASSPGNQPQHF. The CDR3 nucleotides are TGTGCCAGCAGCCCCGGTAATCAGCCCCAGCATTTT. Looking up the rest from reference TRBV5-6 and TRBJ1-5 gives the full variable domain: DAGVTQSPTHLIKTRGQQVTLRCSPKSGHDTVSWYQQALGQGPQFIFQYYEEEERQRGNFPDRFSGHQFPNYSSELNVNALLLGDSALYLCASSPGNQPQHFGDGTRLSIL.

The chain carries TRBV5-1 and TRBJ1-2; D perhaps matches TRBD1 (5 bases). CDR3 length: 17 residues. Germline assignment: CDR1 SGHRS and CDR2 YFSETQ. Trimming left V 0 bases short and J 3 bases short, with 18 bases between. The CDR3 reads CASSLGSSAGPDYGYTF. The CDR3 DNA follows: TGCGCCAGCAGCTTGGGATCATCCGCAGGGCCAGACTATGGCTACACCTTC.

The chain employs TRBV4-3 and TRBJ2-3; 8 nucleotides align to TRBD2. The CDR3 is made up of 17 amino acids. The trim removed 5 bases at V and 2 bases at J, leaving 12 bases unmatched. Per the germline V gene, CDR1 is LGHNA and CDR2 is YSLEER. For the CDR3, the DNA is TGCGCCAGCAGCTCGGGGGGGCTAGCGGTGGCCACAGATACGCAGTATTTT. Its translation: CASSSGGLAVATDTQYF.

The rearrangement uses TRBV7-9 and TRBJ2-3; tentatively, D is TRBD2 (5 bases). Germline V gene data show CDR1 as SEHNR and CDR2 as FQNEAQ (reference sequence). The V gene lost 7 bases and the J gene lost 0 bases, with 14 bases spanning the gap. There are 15 residues in the CDR3. CDR3 nucleotide sequence: TGTGCCAGCAAGAGGACTGGACCAAGCACAGATACGCAGTATTTT. Encoded protein: CASKRTGPSTDTQYF.

The count of this clone is one. CDR3 amino acids: CATSRVEGANQPQHF. Here the CDR3 DNA reads TGTGCCACCAGCAGAGTCGAGGGTGCCAATCAGCCCCAGCATTTT. V is TRBV15 and J is TRBJ1-5, with no clear D. Germline CDR1 is LNHNV and CDR2 is YYDKDF (reference sequence). This CDR3 region has 15 residues. V was trimmed by 1 base and J by 3 bases, leaving 10 bases between them.

The J gene is TRBJ2-4, the V gene TRBV4-1; 9 positions agree with TRBD1. After removal of 2 bases from V and 4 bases from J, the junction contained 6 bases not matched to a gene. CDR3 length: 16 amino acids. Germline V gene lookup returns CDR1 MGHRA and CDR2 YSYEKL. The CDR3 bases are TGCGCCAGCAGCCAACAAGGACAGGGGCCTAAAAACATTCAGTACTTC. Residues: CASSQQGQGPKNIQYF.